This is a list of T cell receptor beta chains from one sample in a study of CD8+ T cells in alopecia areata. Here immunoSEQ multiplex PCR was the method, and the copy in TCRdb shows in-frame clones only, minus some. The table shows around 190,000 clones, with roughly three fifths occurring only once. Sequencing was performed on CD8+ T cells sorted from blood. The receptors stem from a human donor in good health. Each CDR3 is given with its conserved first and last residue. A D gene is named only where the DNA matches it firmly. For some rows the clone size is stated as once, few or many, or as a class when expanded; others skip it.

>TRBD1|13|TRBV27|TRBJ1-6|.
TGTGCCAGCAGTTCCCTAGGGGGCGCGCCCCTCCACTTT
CASSSLGGAPLHF
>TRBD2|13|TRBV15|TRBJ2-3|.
TGTGCCACCAGCGGGGGTAGCGGGGATACGCAGTATTTT
CATSGGSGDTQYF
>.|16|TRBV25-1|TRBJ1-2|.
TGTGCCAGCAGTGCCACAGGAACCCGCTCTAACTATGGCTACACCTTC
CASSATGTRSNYGYTF
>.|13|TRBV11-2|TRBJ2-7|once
TGTGCCAGCAGCTACAAGGACGGCTACGAGCAGTACTTC
CASSYKDGYEQYF
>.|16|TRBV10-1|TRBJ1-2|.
TGCGCCAGCAGTGAGTCGACGAGGGCAGCATACTATGGCTACACCTTC
CASSESTRAAYYGYTF
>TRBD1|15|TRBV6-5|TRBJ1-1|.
TGTGCCAGCAGTTACAGGGGGCTAGGGAACACTGAAGCTTTCTTT
CASSYRGLGNTEAFF
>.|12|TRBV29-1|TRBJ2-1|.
TGCAGCGTTGAAATGAGAGACAATGAGCAGTTCTTC
CSVEMRDNEQFF
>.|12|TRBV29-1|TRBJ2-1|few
TGCAGCGTTGAAGGGGAGTACAATGAGCAGTTCTTC
CSVEGEYNEQFF
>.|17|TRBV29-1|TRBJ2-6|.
TGCAGCGTACTGGACTTTGGCATAATCTCTGGGGCCAACGTCCTGACTTTC
CSVLDFGIISGANVLTF
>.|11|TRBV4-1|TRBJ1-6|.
TGCGCCAGCAGCCAATTAGGGACCCTCCACTTT
CASSQLGTLHF
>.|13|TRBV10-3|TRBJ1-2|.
TGTGCCATCAGTGAGTCGGTGGGGTATGGCTACACCTTC
CAISESVGYGYTF
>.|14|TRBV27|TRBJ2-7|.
TGTGCCAGCAGTTGGCGTCAGAGCTCCTACGAGCAGTACTTC
CASSWRQSSYEQYF
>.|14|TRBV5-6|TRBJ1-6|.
TGTGCCAGCAGCCACCAGACCTCAAATTCACCCCTCCACTTT
CASSHQTSNSPLHF
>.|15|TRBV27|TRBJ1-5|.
TGTGCCAGAAATGCTCCGGGCTCCTCTAATCAGCCCCAGCATTTT
CARNAPGSSNQPQHF
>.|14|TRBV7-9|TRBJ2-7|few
TGTGCCAGCAGTCCCAGGGGCGTGTTAGGCGAGCAGTACTTC
CASSPRGVLGEQYF
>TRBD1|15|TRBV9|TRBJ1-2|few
TGTGCCAGCAGCTCCAGGACAGGGAGTAACTATGGCTACACCTTC
CASSSRTGSNYGYTF
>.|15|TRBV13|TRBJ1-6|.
TGTGCCAGCAGCTTATCTAGAGGGAGAAATTCACCCCTCCACTTT
CASSLSRGRNSPLHF
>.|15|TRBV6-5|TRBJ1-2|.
TGTGCCAGCAGCCGAGGGGTTTCTGCTAACTATGGCTACACCTTC
CASSRGVSANYGYTF
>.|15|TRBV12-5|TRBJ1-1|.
TGTGCTAGTGGTTTAGAAAAGCTTATGAACACTGAAGCTTTCTTT
CASGLEKLMNTEAFF
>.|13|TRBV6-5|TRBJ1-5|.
TGTGCCAGCAGTTCAAAGGGTGACCAGCCCCAGCATTTT
CASSSKGDQPQHF
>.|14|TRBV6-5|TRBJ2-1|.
TGTGCCAGCAGTGCACAGGGTTTCGACAATGAGCAGTTCTTC
CASSAQGFDNEQFF
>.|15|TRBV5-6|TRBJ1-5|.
TGTGCCAGCAGCGAACAGGAAACTAGCAATCAGCCCCAGCATTTT
CASSEQETSNQPQHF
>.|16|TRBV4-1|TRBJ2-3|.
TGCGCCAGCAGCCTCCGACAGGCATCTAGCACAGATACGCAGTATTTT
CASSLRQASSTDTQYF
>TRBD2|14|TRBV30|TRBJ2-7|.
TGTGCCTGGAGTGTACTAGCGGGGCCCTACGAGCAGTACTTC
CAWSVLAGPYEQYF
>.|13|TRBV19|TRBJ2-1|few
TGTGCCAGTAGTATAGGTTTGTACAATGAGCAGTTCTTC
CASSIGLYNEQFF
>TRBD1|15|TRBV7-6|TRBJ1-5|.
TGTGCCAGCAGCCCCTCAGGGGGCCCGTTTAAGCCCCAGCATTTT
CASSPSGGPFKPQHF
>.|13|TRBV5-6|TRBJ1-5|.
TGTGCCAGCAGCTTGGACAGGGATTTGCCCCAGCATTTT
CASSLDRDLPQHF
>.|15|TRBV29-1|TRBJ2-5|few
TGCAGCGTTGAAGATCTCATCGGGATAGGAGAGACCCAGTACTTC
CSVEDLIGIGETQYF
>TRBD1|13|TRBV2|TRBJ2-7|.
TGTGCCAGCAGGGGACAGGGTTCCTACGAGCAGTACTTC
CASRGQGSYEQYF
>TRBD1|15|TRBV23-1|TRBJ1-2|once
TGCGCCAGCAGTCAACCCGGGACAGGGGGCATTGGCTACACCTTC
CASSQPGTGGIGYTF
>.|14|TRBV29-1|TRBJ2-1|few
TGCAGCGTTGAGGGAGGGGGCGCCTACAATGAGCAGTTCTTC
CSVEGGGAYNEQFF
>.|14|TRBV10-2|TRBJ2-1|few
TGCGCCAGCACCACCGAGGGCCCTCTTGATGAGCAGTTCTTC
CASTTEGPLDEQFF
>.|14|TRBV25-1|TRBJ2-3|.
TGTGCCAGCAGTGAAAGGGCAGGTAGAGGGACGCAGTATTTT
CASSERAGRGTQYF
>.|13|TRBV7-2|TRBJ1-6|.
TGTGCCAGCAGCTTAGACCCGAATTCACCCCTCCACTTT
CASSLDPNSPLHF
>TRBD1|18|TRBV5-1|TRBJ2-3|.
TGCGCCAGCAGCTTCCCCCCCGGGACAGGGGGCTTGGCAGATACGCAGTATTTT
CASSFPPGTGGLADTQYF
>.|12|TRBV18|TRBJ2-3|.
TGTGCCAGCTCACCCGACACAGATACGCAGTATTTT
CASSPDTDTQYF
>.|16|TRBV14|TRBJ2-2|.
TGTGCCAGCAGCCAAGGGCTCAGGGCGAACACCGGGGAGCTGTTTTTT
CASSQGLRANTGELFF
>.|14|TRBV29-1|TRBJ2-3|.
TGCAGCGTCCCTAGGGGGTCGGGCACAGATACGCAGTATTTT
CSVPRGSGTDTQYF
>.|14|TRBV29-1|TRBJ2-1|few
TGCAGCGTCGGTCCGGGACCTGGGCGGAATGAGCAGTTCTTC
CSVGPGPGRNEQFF